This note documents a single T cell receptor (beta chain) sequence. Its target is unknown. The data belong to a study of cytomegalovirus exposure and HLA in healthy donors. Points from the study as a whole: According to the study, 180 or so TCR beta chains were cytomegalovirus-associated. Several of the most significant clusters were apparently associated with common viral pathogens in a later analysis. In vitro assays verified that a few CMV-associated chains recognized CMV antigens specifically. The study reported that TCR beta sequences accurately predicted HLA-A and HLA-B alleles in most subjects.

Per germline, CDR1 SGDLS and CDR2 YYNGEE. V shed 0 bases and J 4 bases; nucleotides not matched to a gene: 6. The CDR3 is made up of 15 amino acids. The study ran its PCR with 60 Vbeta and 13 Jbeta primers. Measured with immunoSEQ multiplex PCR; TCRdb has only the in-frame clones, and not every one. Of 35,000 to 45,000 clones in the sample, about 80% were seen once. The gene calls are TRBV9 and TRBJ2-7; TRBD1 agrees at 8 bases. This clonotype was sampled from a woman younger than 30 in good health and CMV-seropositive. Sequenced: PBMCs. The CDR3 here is CASSVGDQGAYEQYF. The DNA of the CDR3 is TGTGCCAGCAGCGTAGGAGACCAGGGGGCTTACGAGCAGTACTTC.